This record looks at one T cell receptor beta chain sequence and its context. This entry comes from a study of blood T cell repertoires in COVID-19. At the level of the study: Both acute and convalescent COVID-19 samples were obtained from the United States, Italy and Spain. Sources were T cells, B-cell-depleted T cells, or PBMCs; the material itself was cDNA or gDNA.

The CDR3 has 12 residues. Germline V gene data show CDR1 as SGHVS and CDR2 as FNYEAQ. V dropped 5 bases and J dropped 9 bases, with 11 bases sitting between them. Source study methods: Estimated nucleated cell counts came from reference gene primer amplification. TCRdb's copy holds only in-frame clones and misses some; the assay was immunoSEQ multiplex PCR. V and J calls and clone size follow that table, whereas D and trimming were derived from the DNA. The sample carries tens of thousands of clones, 77% recorded once. Sequencing was performed on peripheral blood. The chain uses TRBV7-6 and TRBJ2-1; D is uncertain. The sequence was collected from a man aged 70-80 years with COVID-19, enrolled during active disease. The CDR3 loop is CASSAQLGEQFF. As DNA, the CDR3 is TGTGCCAGCAGCGCACAGCTCGGTGAGCAGTTCTTC.